This TCR beta chain was identified during a study of blood T cell repertoires in COVID-19. Overall study context: T cells, B-cell-depleted T cells, or PBMCs provided the cDNA or gDNA that served as material.

Authors' processing steps: Reference gene primer amplification gave nucleated cell count estimates. The data were produced by immunoSEQ multiplex PCR, yet TCRdb's version contains in-frame clones alone and is incomplete. V, J and clone size reflect that table, while D and trimming were determined from the DNA. This table has under 350,000 clones, around nine tenths appearing once. V shed 4 bases and J 2 bases; nucleotides not matched to a gene: 18. The CDR3 runs 18 residues. Germline V gives CDR1 SGDLS, CDR2 YYNGEE. The sample taken for sequencing was peripheral blood. This rearrangement joins TRBV9 to TRBJ2-7; 7 nucleotides line up with TRBD1. This clonotype originated in a man aged 40-50 years with acute or convalescent COVID-19. This CDR3 is CASSYRDSPARAPYEQYF. As DNA, the CDR3 is TGTGCCAGCAGCTACCGGGACAGCCCTGCTAGGGCCCCCTACGAGCAGTACTTC. Full variable domain (remainder filled in from reference TRBV9 and TRBJ2-7): DSGVTQTPKHLITATGQRVTLRCSPRSGDLSVYWYQQSLDQGLQFLIQYYNGEERAKGNILERFSAQQFPDLHSELNLSSLELGDSALYFCASSYRDSPARAPYEQYFGPGTRLTVT.